The clone carrying this T cell receptor beta chain was detected many times. Antigen unknown. This CDR3 region has 17 residues. V lost 0 bases, J lost 0 bases, and 14 bases lay in between. The germline CDR1 and CDR2 sequences are MNHNY and SVGAGI (reference sequence). The sample is drawn from a study of T cell repertoires in cytomegalovirus infection. For the study at large: Public TCR beta signatures indicated both CMV infection and matching HLA type. Study conclusions and caveats: The ex vivo response showed dominance by HLA-C-restricted CMV-specific TCR beta clonotypes.

TCRdb reprocessed the reads via MiXCR and lists one record per CDR3 protein. This sample has about 360,000 distinct CDR3 sequences, with 15% to 20% found just once. This sequence was found in a human donor in good health (CMV status not recorded). Some clones in this sample may be carry-over from other donors' samples. The sequenced material came from PBMCs. The chain employs TRBV6-6 and TRBJ1-2; TRBD1 might be the D (5 bases). CDR3 sequence: CASSYSSLPGPNYGYTF. In DNA form, the CDR3 reads TGTGCCAGCAGTTACTCGAGTCTGCCGGGGCCTAACTATGGCTACACCTTC.